This TCR beta chain was sequenced in a study of control samples from healthy donors and cancer patients. Germline lookup yields CDR1 LGHDT and CDR2 YNNKEL (reference sequence). The J segment lost 6 bases and the V segment lost 3 bases, leaving 0 bases of the junction unmatched. The CDR3 has 12 amino acids. As for this clone: Additional DNA sequences in this sample encode the identical CDR3.

The assay was immunoSEQ multiplex PCR, and TCRdb's table has in-frame clones only and misses some. Of 150,000 or so clones in the sample, over 75% are singletons; the top ten hold about 2.7%. This clonotype was sampled from a man aged 35 to 55 in good health. V gene TRBV3-1 (or the pseudogene TRBV3-2) combines with J gene TRBJ2-3; 7 bases are a match to TRBD2. The sequencing sample was made of blood. The CDR3 nucleotides are TGTGCCAGCAGCCAGGGGGGGGATACGCAGTATTTT. Translated: CASSQGGDTQYF.